The sequence of this TCR beta chain was determined in a study of T cell responses to AZD1222 COVID-19 vaccine. Overall study results and limits: As reported, nearly half of all spike-specific TCRs target variant regions that are unmutated. Vaccine-associated CD4 TCRs spanned spike, dominant at 160-218 and 743-854. Seropositive AZD1222 recipients at baseline numbered only five to seven. Repertoires were obtained only post-peak T cell response.

In this sample, this clone turned up once. Its antigen is not identified. CDR1 is LNHDA, CDR2 SQIVND, per germline (reference sequence). The V gene lost 5 bases and the J gene lost 4 bases, with 11 bases spanning the gap. The CDR3 is made up of 13 amino acids. Produced via immunoSEQ multiplex PCR; TCRdb's table is partial and in-frame only. The sample holds fewer than 200,000 clones, around nine tenths seen once. This clonotype originated in an adult who received the MenACWY meningococcal vaccine as a control. The chain recombines TRBV19 with TRBJ1-2; no clear D. Sequences were derived from peripheral blood, sampled 28 days after the second dose of the MenACWY control vaccine. CDR3 residues: CASSPPWGYGYTF. For the CDR3, the DNA is TGTGCCAGTAGTCCCCCCTGGGGCTATGGCTACACCTTC.